The 30 T cell receptor beta chains presented below share a single source sample, sequenced in a study of regulatory T cells in long-lasting Graves disease. Arm-PCR of CDR3 regions and iRepertoire HTBI primers were used to build TCR beta libraries. TCRdb reprocessed the multiplex PCR reads via MiXCR and lists one record per CDR3 protein. The table records roughly 520,000 distinct CDR3 sequences, 12% of them present only once. Time point indicated: newly diagnosed GD, antithyroid drugs for less than 3 months. PBMCs provided the RNA from which the TCR library was made. These sequences were also reported in another study, on T cells in Graves' hyperthyroidism and ophthalmopathy.

The sequences come from peripheral blood mononuclear cells (PBMCs), collected at new diagnosis, from a patient treated with antithyroid drugs. These receptors were collected from a woman between 25 and 40 years old with Graves disease.

This clonotype was counted at least ten times. This rearrangement joins TRBV11-2 to TRBJ2-3, with a tentative D call TRBD2 (6 bases). The CDR3 is 15 residues long. The germline V gene has CDR1 SGHAT and CDR2 FQNNGV. Trimming stripped 6 bases from V and 0 bases from J, with 13 bases between. DNA for the CDR3: TGTGCCAGCAGTTTACTAGCTTCCAGCACAGATACGCAGTATTTT. Translated: CASSLLASSTDTQYF.

A few counts support this clonotype. The chain joins TRBV6-2 or TRBV6-3 to TRBJ2-7; tentative D call: TRBD1 (6 bases). Trimming took 0 bases from V and 3 from J, leaving 15 bases between them. CDR1 and CDR2 (germline): MNHEY, SVGEGT. The CDR3 sequence is 16 residues long. CDR3 residues: CASSYSASQGNYEQYF. The CDR3, as DNA: TGTGCCAGCAGTTACTCGGCATCCCAGGGGAACTACGAGCAGTACTTC.

The V gene is TRBV19, the J gene TRBJ2-7, with D maybe TRBD1 (7 bases). The V end was cut by 5 bases, the J end by 2 bases, with 13 bases between. The length of the CDR3 is 14 residues. Per the germline V gene, CDR1 is LNHDA and CDR2 is SQIVND (reference sequence). In DNA form, the CDR3 reads TGTGCCAGTAGTGGGGGGACAGCAACCTACGAGCAGTACTTC. Protein sequence: CASSGGTATYEQYF.

This clonotype has at least ten counts. The chain recombines TRBV20-1 with TRBJ2-7; the match to TRBD1 covers 11 bases. V trimming: 1 base; J trimming: 9 bases; junction bases outside the gene matches: 11. The CDR3 length is 15 residues. In germline, CDR1 is DFQATT, CDR2 SNEGSKA (reference sequence). Here the CDR3 DNA reads TGCAGTGCTAGAGGGGGGGGGACAGGGGGTAGCGCGCAGTACTTC. Protein sequence: CSARGGGTGGSAQYF.

Of note for this clonotype: This may be a read error, as it is one base from a much larger clone. CDR3 DNA: TGTGCCAGCAGCTTGCTAGCGGCCCACAATGAGCAGTTCTTC. Translated, it gives CASSLLAAHNEQFF. The chain is built from TRBV5-6 and TRBJ2-1; 7 bases are shared with TRBD2. Looked up from germline, CDR1 is SGHDT and CDR2 is YYEEEE. CDR3 length equals 14 residues. Trimming took 1 base from V and 5 from J; bases not matched to a gene: 3.

This clonotype was counted a few times. The chain recombines TRBV20-1 with TRBJ2-3, with D maybe TRBD2 (6 bases). CDR3 length: 14 residues. The V and J ends lost 4 bases and 2 bases respectively, with 13 bases between them. The germline V gene has CDR1 DFQATT and CDR2 SNEGSKA (reference sequence). CDR3 amino acids: CSAKSGLHTDTQYF. CDR3 bases: TGCAGTGCTAAGTCGGGACTTCACACAGATACGCAGTATTTT.

The V gene is TRBV7-9, the J gene TRBJ2-5; no clear D gene. This CDR3 contains 14 residues. The V gene's germline CDR1 is SEHNR and CDR2 FQNEAQ (reference sequence). V lost 3 bases and J lost 5, with 13 bases in between. The CDR3 sequence is CASSFRSTPETQYF. The CDR3 region has the DNA TGTGCCAGCAGCTTTAGGTCAACCCCGGAGACCCAGTACTTC.

There are many counts of this clonotype. The chain recombines TRBV28 with TRBJ1-1, with 7 bases matching TRBD1. The V gene end was trimmed by 5 bases and the J gene end by 7 bases; junction bases not matched to a gene: 13. This CDR3 spans 15 amino acids. Germline V CDR1 and CDR2: MDHEN, SYDVKM. CDR3 loop: CASSRVSTGKGEAFF. CDR3 DNA: TGTGCCAGCAGTCGTGTCTCGACAGGGAAGGGTGAAGCTTTCTTT.

This clonotype came up many times. The DNA of the CDR3 is TGTGCCAGCAGCTTAGCGCTCGGAGACCTCGACGAGCAGTACTTC. It translates to CASSLALGDLDEQYF. The gene calls are TRBV7-9 and TRBJ2-7; unclear D gene. Looked up from germline, CDR1 is SEHNR and CDR2 is FQNEAQ (reference sequence). CDR3 length equals 15 residues. Trimming stripped 0 bases from V and 5 bases from J, with 14 bases between.

The chain carries TRBV28 and TRBJ2-7, with TRBD1 matching 10 bases. In germline, CDR1 is MDHEN, CDR2 SYDVKM. The CDR3 is made up of 13 amino acids. J lost 3 bases, V lost 10 bases, and 6 bases had no gene match. The chain's CDR3 is CATRTGGNYEQYF. The CDR3 DNA follows: TGTGCCACCAGGACAGGGGGAAACTACGAGCAGTACTTC. Full variable domain (missing parts from reference TRBV28 and TRBJ2-7): DVKVTQSSRYLVKRTGEKVFLECVQDMDHENMFWYRQDPGLGLRLIYFSYDVKMKEKGDIPEGYSVSREKKERFSLILESASTNQTSMYLCATRTGGNYEQYFGPGTRLTVT.

A word on this clonotype: The conserved phenylalanine or tryptophan normally closing the CDR3 is absent here, so this likely arose from a read error. V and J are TRBV10-1 and TRBJ1-3; D is unclear. V was trimmed by 3 bases and J by 1 base, leaving 10 bases between them. Germline CDR1 reads WNHNN; CDR2 reads SYGVQD (reference sequence). The CDR3 consists of 15 residues. CDR3 residues: CASSDSRLSGNTIYL. The CDR3 DNA reads TGCGCCAGCAGTGACTCCCGGCTATCTGGAAACACCATATATCTT.

Turning to this clonotype: This probably arose from a read error, given a far larger clone one base away. This rearrangement joins TRBV6-5 to TRBJ2-5; 9 nucleotides match TRBD1. CDR3 length: 13 amino acids. Germline V gene lookup returns CDR1 MNHEY and CDR2 SVGAGI. The CDR3 DNA is TGTGCCAGCAGTTACGACAGGGGGGAGACCCGGTACTTC. It is translated as CASSYDRGETRYF.

In regard to this clonotype: One base away lies a much larger clone, so this may be a sequencing read error. The V and J genes are TRBV30 and TRBJ1-1; D remains ambiguous. This CDR3 spans 12 amino acids. V gave up 2 bases and J gave up 4 bases, with 8 bases separating them. The germline CDR1 and CDR2 sequences are GTSNPN and SVGIG (reference sequence). The CDR3 region is CAWSWKGTEAFF. The CDR3 region has the DNA TGTGCCTGGAGTTGGAAGGGCACTGAAGCTTTCTTT.

This chain links TRBV5-1 with TRBJ2-3; tentative D call: TRBD2 (5 bases). Germline-derived CDR1 and CDR2 are SGHRS and YFSETQ. With 5 bases removed from V and 2 bases from J, the gap between germline ends came to 12 bases. The CDR3 totals 14 residues. The CDR3 is CASRGAPFTDTQYF. The CDR3 nucleotides are TGCGCCAGCAGGGGAGCCCCATTCACAGATACGCAGTATTTT.

This clonotype was picked up many times. The chain is built from TRBV5-1 and TRBJ2-1, with TRBD1 as a possible D gene (7 bases). The CDR3 consists of 16 residues. The germline CDR1 and CDR2 sequences are SGHRS and YFSETQ. Trimming took off 0 bases at V and 3 bases at J, with 13 bases between the two ends. Here the CDR3 DNA reads TGCGCCAGCAGCTTGGCCGGGCAGGGGGGCTACAATGAGCAGTTCTTC. Its translation is CASSLAGQGGYNEQFF.

Of note for this clonotype: This clone may be a read error of a much larger clone one base away. The V gene is TRBV4-1, the J gene TRBJ1-1; D is unclear. CDR1 and CDR2 (germline): MGHRA, YSYEKL. Trimming cost V 5 bases and J 1 base, with 14 bases left between them. The CDR3 is made up of 15 amino acids. CDR3 sequence: CASSFSEGKNTEAFF. CDR3 nucleotide sequence: TGCGCCAGCAGCTTTTCCGAGGGCAAGAACACTGAAGCTTTCTTT.

This clonotype was found many times. This chain joins TRBV28 and TRBJ1-1; D gene uncertain. Per germline, CDR1 MDHEN and CDR2 SYDVKM. Trimming took 1 base from V and 0 from J, leaving 9 bases between them. CDR3 length: 15 residues. The CDR3 region is CASSLFPGMNTEAFF. The CDR3 DNA sequence: TGTGCCAGCAGTTTATTTCCAGGCATGAACACTGAAGCTTTCTTT.

The chain carries TRBV29-1 and TRBJ2-1, with TRBD2 identical over 15 bases. CDR1 is SQVTM and CDR2 is ANQGSEA in the germline V gene. Trimming at V came to 0 bases and at J to 8 bases, leaving 8 bases not matched to a gene. The CDR3 runs 17 residues. CDR3 sequence (DNA): TGCAGCGTTGAAGATGGCGCAGGACTAGCGGGAGGGGATGAGCAGTTCTTC. Encoded protein: CSVEDGAGLAGGDEQFF.

This clonotype was observed many times. The chain joins TRBV20-1 to TRBJ1-6; 7 bases match TRBD1. The ends lost 3 bases at V and 6 bases at J; junction bases unmatched: 8. The CDR3 is 15 residues long. CDR1 is DFQATT, CDR2 SNEGSKA, per germline (reference sequence). DNA for the CDR3: TGCAGTGCTAGTAAGGGGGCCCTGGTTAATTCACCCCTCCACTTT. Translating gives CSASKGALVNSPLHF.

The CDR3 sequence is CASSFVDHRKDRARYEQYF. The CDR3 DNA sequence: TGTGCCAGCAGCTTTGTTGACCACAGAAAGGACAGGGCTCGGTACGAGCAGTACTTC. This chain uses TRBV7-8 with TRBJ2-7; 8 bases are shared with TRBD1. CDR1 is SGHVS, CDR2 FQNEAQ, per germline. V lost 3 bases to trimming and J lost 4 bases; unmatched junction nucleotides: 20. The CDR3 extends over 19 amino acids.

The genes are TRBV6-1 and TRBJ2-4; a weak D match, TRBD1 (6 bases). Per germline, CDR1 MNHNS and CDR2 SASEGT. With 7 bases removed from V and 4 bases from J, the gap between germline ends came to 14 bases. The CDR3 runs to 14 residues. CDR3 amino acids: CASMGSGVKNIQYF. The CDR3 nucleotides read TGTGCCAGCATGGGTTCAGGGGTTAAAAACATTCAGTACTTC.

The CDR3 DNA is TGTGCCAGCAGCTTAGGGGACAGGGGAACGGGGACCCAGTACTTC. Its translation is CASSLGDRGTGTQYF. V usage is TRBV7-6 and J usage is TRBJ2-5; 10 bases line up with TRBD1. The J segment lost 7 bases and the V segment lost 1 base, leaving 6 bases of the junction unmatched. CDR1 and CDR2 from the germline V gene are SGHVS and FNYEAQ. This CDR3 has 15 amino acids.

Comment on this clonotype: This probably arose from a read error, given a far larger clone one base away. The chain carries TRBV4-1 and TRBJ2-5; 8 nucleotides match TRBD1. The tail of the sequence fits TRBJ2-1 better, so the J call may be wrong. The CDR3 length is 16 residues. Per germline, CDR1 MGHRA and CDR2 YSYEKL. CDR3 sequence (DNA): TGCGCCAGCAGCCCAATTGCCGGGACAGGAGGGGGCGAGCAGTTCTTC. It yields the protein CASSPIAGTGGGEQFF.

The chain employs TRBV6-2 or TRBV6-3 and TRBJ2-1; a possible D gene is TRBD1 (6 bases). Germline CDR1 reads MNHEY; CDR2 reads SVGEGT. There are 12 residues in the CDR3. The V end was cut by 0 bases, the J end by 12 bases, with 9 bases between. The CDR3 region is CASSYSEQGQFF. The DNA for the CDR3 is TGTGCCAGCAGTTACTCGGAACAGGGGCAGTTCTTC.

In this sample, this clonotype turned up many times. This chain links TRBV12-5 with TRBJ1-5; D possibly corresponds to TRBD1 (5 bases). Trimming removed 6 bases from V and 7 bases from J, with 16 bases in between. CDR3 length: 14 amino acids. CDR1 and CDR2 from the germline V gene are LGHNT and FRNRAP. CDR3 amino acids: CASGQGRLRQPQHF. As DNA, the CDR3 is TGTGCTAGTGGCCAGGGACGGCTCAGACAGCCCCAGCATTTT.

In its sample, this clonotype was seen many times. The CDR3 is CASMETAFSYEQYF. CDR3 DNA: TGTGCCAGCATGGAGACAGCTTTCTCCTACGAGCAGTACTTC. The V and J genes are TRBV2 and TRBJ2-7; TRBD1 might be the D (5 bases). CDR1 is SNHLY, CDR2 FYNNEI, per germline. The CDR3 totals 14 residues. The V gene lost 7 bases and the J gene lost 0 bases, with 13 bases spanning the gap.

The rearrangement links TRBV3-1 to TRBJ2-7; TRBD1 is a possible D gene (5 bases). The germline V gene has CDR1 LGHDT and CDR2 YNNKEL (reference sequence). The CDR3 consists of 16 residues. V shed 1 base and J shed 5 bases, with 18 bases lying between them. The CDR3 DNA sequence: TGTGCCAGCAGCCAAGCGTACCTTCAGGGAACGGACGAGCAGTACTTC. It codes for CASSQAYLQGTDEQYF.

This clonotype has just a few counts. The gene calls are TRBV7-3 and TRBJ1-5, with D tentatively TRBD1 (6 bases). Germline CDR1 and CDR2: SGHTA and FQGTGA. The CDR3 has 16 residues. The germline V and J ends were trimmed by 5 bases and 7 bases, with 21 bases remaining between them. CDR3 residues: CASSHKRSGVGQPQHF. The CDR3 bases are TGTGCCAGCAGCCACAAGCGCTCAGGGGTCGGACAGCCCCAGCATTTT.

Many counts were recorded for this clonotype. V is TRBV7-9 and J is TRBJ2-5; 7 bases fit TRBD1. V lost 7 bases and J lost 5; bases outside the gene matches: 13. This CDR3 is 15 amino acids long. The germline V gene encodes CDR1 SEHNR and CDR2 FQNEAQ (reference sequence). The CDR3 region is CASNYVTGMRETQYF. The CDR3 DNA sequence: TGTGCCAGCAACTACGTGACAGGGATGAGGGAGACCCAGTACTTC.

This clonotype was found a few times. This chain uses TRBV20-1 with TRBJ2-1; the D gene is possibly TRBD2 (6 bases). Germline CDR1 is DFQATT and CDR2 is SNEGSKA (reference sequence). The CDR3 sequence is 15 residues long. V was trimmed by 3 bases and J by 4 bases, leaving 16 bases between them. CDR3 amino acids: CSASRAGLGYNEQFF. The CDR3 DNA reads as TGCAGTGCTAGCCGAGCGGGTCTCGGTTACAATGAGCAGTTCTTC.